Listed here are 23 T cell receptor beta chains from one sample, sequenced in a study of OX40 agonist ivuxolimab in advanced cancers. The assay was immunoSEQ multiplex PCR, and TCRdb's table has in-frame clones only and misses some. The sample shows 50,000 to 65,000 clones, around 90% of them seen only once. The starting material was CD4+ or CD8+ T cells sorted from blood, obtained in a trial of the OX40 agonist ivuxolimab. Every receptor here comes from an adult with an advanced solid tumor such as melanoma, head and neck, liver or kidney cancer.

J is TRBJ1-2 and V is TRBV10-3; TRBD1 might be the D (6 bases). V shed 3 bases and J shed 3 bases, with 8 bases lying between them. Germline CDR1 reads ENHRY; CDR2 reads SYGVKD. There are 13 residues in the CDR3. CDR3 amino acids: CAISDNRDYGYTF. In nucleotides, the CDR3 is TGTGCCATCAGTGACAACAGGGACTATGGCTACACCTTC.

The CDR3 loop reads CASSLGTGPYEQYF. The CDR3 DNA is TGCGCCAGCAGCTTAGGGACAGGGCCTTACGAGCAGTACTTC. This sequence joins TRBV5-1 and TRBJ2-7; 9 positions match TRBD1. From germline, CDR1 is SGHRS and CDR2 YFSETQ. The CDR3 sequence is 14 residues long. V shed 2 bases and J 4 bases; nucleotides not matched to a gene: 4.

The chain combines TRBV29-1 with TRBJ2-2; 7 bases are a match to TRBD1. CDR3 length: 13 residues. Trimming cost V 5 bases and J 7 bases; bases outside gene matches: 7. Germline V gives CDR1 SQVTM, CDR2 ANQGSEA. The CDR3 spells CSVSDRAGGELFF. The CDR3 coding sequence is TGCAGCGTTTCCGACAGGGCCGGCGGGGAGCTGTTTTTT.

V is TRBV27 and J is TRBJ1-4, with D perhaps TRBD1 (5 bases). The CDR3 spans 15 residues. Germline loops: CDR1 MNHEY, CDR2 SMNVEV (reference sequence). V lost 2 bases to trimming and J lost 8 bases, with 15 bases between them. CDR3 protein: CASSLQGRGWEKLFF. CDR3 nucleotides: TGTGCCAGCAGTTTACAGGGAAGGGGTTGGGAAAAACTGTTTTTT.

The CDR3 nucleotides are TGTGCCAGCAGCGAAGAGCCCCGGCGGACTGAAGCTTTCTTT. Translating gives CASSEEPRRTEAFF. V and J are TRBV28 and TRBJ1-1; D unresolved. Germline lookup yields CDR1 MDHEN and CDR2 SYDVKM. The CDR3 has 14 amino acids. Between the trimmed V and J ends, which lost 6 bases and 5 bases, there was a span of 16 bases.

The chain has TRBV5-5 and TRBJ1-6, with D possibly matching TRBD1 (5 bases). V shed 1 base and J shed 10 bases, with 15 bases lying between them. The CDR3 is 15 residues long. Germline loops: CDR1 SGHKS, CDR2 YYEKEE (reference sequence). The CDR3 region has the DNA TGTGCCAGCAGCTTGTCACCCAGAGGGGAATCACCCCTCCACTTT. As protein: CASSLSPRGESPLHF.

V and J are TRBV28 and TRBJ2-7; no reliable D call. Germline V CDR1 and CDR2: MDHEN, SYDVKM. V was shortened by 6 bases and J by 2 bases, with 11 bases between the two germline ends. This CDR3 comprises 13 residues. The CDR3 DNA reads as TGTGCCAGCAGGTTCAGTGGCCCCTACGAGCAGTACTTC. The encoded protein is CASRFSGPYEQYF.

The CDR3 sequence is CASSLAQGSGAEAFF. CDR3 in DNA: TGTGCCAGCAGCTTGGCCCAGGGTTCTGGAGCTGAAGCTTTCTTT. J is TRBJ1-1 and V is TRBV5-4; D perhaps matches TRBD1 (5 bases). The V end lost 0 bases, the J end lost 6 bases, and 15 bases lay between the germline ends. The germline V gene has CDR1 SGHNT and CDR2 YYREEE (reference sequence). The CDR3 is made up of 15 amino acids.

This chain uses TRBV28 with TRBJ1-1; D is perhaps TRBD1 (5 bases). Germline CDR1 reads MDHEN; CDR2 reads SYDVKM. This CDR3 region has 18 residues. The V gene lost 6 bases and the J gene lost 3 bases, with 26 bases spanning the gap. CDR3 in DNA: TGTGCCAGCAGCAAAGCCGAGCGGATTGTCAGGGCGGACACTGAAGCTTTCTTT. Translating gives CASSKAERIVRADTEAFF.

This chain joins TRBV28 and TRBJ2-3; TRBD1 aligns across 9 bases. The CDR3 covers 19 residues. V dropped 10 bases and J dropped 3; count of bases not matched to a gene: 23. In germline, CDR1 is MDHEN, CDR2 SYDVKM. This CDR3 is CANRGTGSGNEAATDTQYF. The CDR3 DNA sequence: TGTGCCAACAGGGGGACAGGGTCGGGTAATGAGGCGGCAACAGATACGCAGTATTTT.

The chain couples TRBV11-3 to TRBJ2-1, with a tentative D call TRBD2 (5 bases). In germline, CDR1 is SGHNT, CDR2 YENEEA. This CDR3 is 14 amino acids long. V lost 5 bases to trimming and J lost 11 bases, with 19 bases between them. The CDR3 coding sequence is TGTGCCAGCAGCCCCGAGGACGGCGGGCCCCAGCAGTTCTTC. As protein: CASSPEDGGPQQFF.

V and J are TRBV6-5 and TRBJ2-1; no reliable D call. Trimming shortened V by 6 bases and J by 1 base, and 13 bases separated the two germline ends. Germline values: CDR1 MNHEY, CDR2 SVGAGI. This CDR3 region has 15 residues. The CDR3 here is CASSRYGLSYNEQFF. CDR3 bases: TGTGCCAGCAGCCGATATGGGCTATCCTACAATGAGCAGTTCTTC.

This chain joins TRBV28 and TRBJ1-2; 8 nucleotides line up with TRBD1. CDR1 and CDR2 from the germline V gene are MDHEN and SYDVKM. The CDR3 spans 15 residues. V shed 7 bases and J 4 bases; nucleotides not matched to a gene: 11. The CDR3, as DNA: TGTGCCAGCAAACCAGGGGGCGGGACGCTCTATGGCTACACCTTC. Translation: CASKPGGGTLYGYTF.

The chain employs TRBV6-1 and TRBJ2-1; D is ambiguous. Trimming took 4 bases from V and 10 from J, leaving 14 bases between them. There are 13 residues in the CDR3. The germline CDR1 and CDR2 sequences are MNHNS and SASEGT. For the CDR3, the DNA is TGTGCCAGCAGTGTCACCGAGCTTCGGGAGCAGTTCTTC. Encoded protein: CASSVTELREQFF.

The V call is TRBV28, the J call TRBJ1-1; D ambiguous. Trimming left V 3 bases short and J 3 bases short, with 11 bases between. Germline CDR1 and CDR2: MDHEN and SYDVKM. CDR3 length equals 14 residues. The CDR3: CASSFETAYTEAFF. CDR3 DNA sequence: TGTGCCAGCAGTTTTGAAACGGCTTACACTGAAGCTTTCTTT.

The rearrangement links TRBV5-1 to TRBJ2-7; D gene unclear. V was clipped by 7 bases and J by 7 bases, with 21 bases between them. The CDR3 contains 14 residues. Germline V lookup: CDR1 SGHRS, CDR2 YFSETQ. This CDR3 reads CASRNSPGLGEQYF. The CDR3 coding sequence is TGCGCCAGCCGTAATTCCCCTGGCCTGGGAGAGCAGTACTTC. Full variable domain (missing parts from reference TRBV5-1 and TRBJ2-7): KAGVTQTPRYLIKTRGQQVTLSCSPISGHRSVSWYQQTPGQGLQFLFEYFSETQRNKGNFPGRFSGRQFSNSRSEMNVSTLELGDSALYLCASRNSPGLGEQYFGPGTRLTVT.

The chain joins TRBV5-1 to TRBJ1-2; the D gene is possibly TRBD1 (5 bases). V lost 3 bases, J lost 3 bases, and 18 bases lay in between. CDR3 length: 16 amino acids. Per germline, CDR1 SGHRS and CDR2 YFSETQ. CDR3 amino acids: CASSSTLGRGDYGYTF. The CDR3 nucleotides read TGCGCCAGCAGCTCCACCCTCGGGAGAGGGGACTATGGCTACACCTTC.

This sequence joins TRBV7-6 and TRBJ2-1, with D tentatively TRBD2 (6 bases). CDR1 and CDR2 (germline): SGHVS, FNYEAQ. The V end lost 0 bases, the J end lost 6 bases, and 21 bases lay between the germline ends. The length of the CDR3 is 18 residues. This chain's CDR3 is CASSLAPAAGIMINEQFF. CDR3 nucleotide sequence: TGTGCCAGCAGCTTAGCCCCAGCGGCGGGGATAATGATCAATGAGCAGTTCTTC.

In its sample, this clone was seen a few times. The V gene is TRBV14, the J gene TRBJ2-5; D remains unclear. Trimming left V 1 base short and J 1 base short, with 13 bases between. There are 16 residues in the CDR3. The germline V gene encodes CDR1 SGHDN and CDR2 FVKESK. The CDR3 protein is CASSQARGIAQETQYF. CDR3 in DNA: TGTGCCAGCAGCCAAGCCAGAGGAATAGCCCAAGAGACCCAGTACTTC.

V gene TRBV5-6 combines with J gene TRBJ1-6; tentative D call: TRBD1 (5 bases). Germline V CDR1 and CDR2: SGHDT, YYEEEE. The V gene lost 5 bases and the J gene lost 7 bases, with 13 bases spanning the gap. The CDR3 contains 14 residues. The CDR3 here is CASSSRKGNSPLHF. The CDR3 nucleotides are TGTGCCAGCAGTTCTCGTAAGGGGAATTCACCCCTCCACTTT.

DNA of the CDR3: TGTGCCAGTAGTGGGAGGACGGCGTTAGCCAAAAACATTCAGTACTTC. Amino acids: CASSGRTALAKNIQYF. The chain carries TRBV19 and TRBJ2-4, with a tentative D call TRBD2 (6 bases). From germline, CDR1 is LNHDA and CDR2 SQIVND (reference sequence). This CDR3 has 16 residues. V lost 5 bases and J lost 0, with 14 bases in between. The full variable domain, rest sourced from reference TRBV19 and TRBJ2-4, is DGGITQSPKYLFRKEGQNVTLSCEQNLNHDAMYWYRQDPGQGLRLIYYSQIVNDFQKGDIAEGYSVSREKKESFPLTVTSAQKNPTAFYLCASSGRTALAKNIQYFGAGTRLSVL.

The rearrangement joins TRBV7-8 to TRBJ2-1; 7 bases align to TRBD1. V lost 1 base to trimming and J lost 2 bases; unmatched junction nucleotides: 5. Germline V gene lookup returns CDR1 SGHVS and CDR2 FQNEAQ. This CDR3 has 16 residues. The CDR3 region is CASSLGDSRTYNEQFF. CDR3 sequence (DNA): TGTGCCAGCAGCTTAGGGGACAGTCGAACCTACAATGAGCAGTTCTTC.

The chain couples TRBV19 to TRBJ2-3; unclear D gene. V dropped 5 bases and J dropped 2 bases, with 14 bases sitting between them. The germline V gene has CDR1 LNHDA and CDR2 SQIVND (reference sequence). This CDR3 is 15 amino acids long. The CDR3 spells CASSRNPPTTDTQYF. Written as DNA, the CDR3 is TGTGCCAGTAGTCGGAATCCCCCAACCACAGATACGCAGTATTTT.